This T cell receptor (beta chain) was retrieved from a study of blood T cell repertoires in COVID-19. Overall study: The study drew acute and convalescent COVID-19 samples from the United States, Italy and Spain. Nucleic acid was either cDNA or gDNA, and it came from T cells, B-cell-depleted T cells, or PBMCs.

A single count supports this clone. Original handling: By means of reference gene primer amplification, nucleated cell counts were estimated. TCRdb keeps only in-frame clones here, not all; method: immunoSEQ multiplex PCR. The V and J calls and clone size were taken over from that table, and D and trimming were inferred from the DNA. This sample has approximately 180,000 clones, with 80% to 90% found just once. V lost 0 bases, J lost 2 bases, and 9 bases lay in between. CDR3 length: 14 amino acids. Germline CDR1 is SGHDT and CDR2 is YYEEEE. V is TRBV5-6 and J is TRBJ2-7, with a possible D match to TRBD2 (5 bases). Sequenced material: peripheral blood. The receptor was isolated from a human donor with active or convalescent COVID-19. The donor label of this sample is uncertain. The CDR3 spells CASSLVGEPYEQYF. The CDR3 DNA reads TGTGCCAGCAGCTTGGTGGGAGAACCCTACGAGCAGTACTTC. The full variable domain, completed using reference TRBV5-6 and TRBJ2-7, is DAGVTQSPTHLIKTRGQQVTLRCSPKSGHDTVSWYQQALGQGPQFIFQYYEEEERQRGNFPDRFSGHQFPNYSSELNVNALLLGDSALYLCASSLVGEPYEQYFGPGTRLTVT.